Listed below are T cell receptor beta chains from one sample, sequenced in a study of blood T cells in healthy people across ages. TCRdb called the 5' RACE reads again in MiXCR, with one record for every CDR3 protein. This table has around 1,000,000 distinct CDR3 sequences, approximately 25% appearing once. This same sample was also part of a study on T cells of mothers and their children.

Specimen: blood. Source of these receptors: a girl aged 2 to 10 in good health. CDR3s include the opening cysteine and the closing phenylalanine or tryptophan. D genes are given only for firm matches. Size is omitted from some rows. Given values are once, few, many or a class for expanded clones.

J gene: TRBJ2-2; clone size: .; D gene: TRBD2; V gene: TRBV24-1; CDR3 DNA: TGTGCCACCAGTGGCCTAGCGGGGAACGGCGGGGAGCTGTTTTTT; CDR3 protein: CATSGLAGNGGELFF
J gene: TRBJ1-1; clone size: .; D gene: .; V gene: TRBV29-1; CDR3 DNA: TGCAGCGTTGAAACAGGAGGGGAAGCTTTCTTT; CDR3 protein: CSVETGGEAFF
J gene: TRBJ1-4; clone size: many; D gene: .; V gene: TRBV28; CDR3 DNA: TGTGCCAGCAGTTGGACGACAACTAATGAAAAACTGTTTTTT; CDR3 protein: CASSWTTTNEKLFF
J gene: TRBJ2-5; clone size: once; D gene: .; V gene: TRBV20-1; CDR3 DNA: TGCAGTGCTAGCAAGGGGCGGGTAACCCAAGAGACCCAGTACTTC; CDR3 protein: CSASKGRVTQETQYF
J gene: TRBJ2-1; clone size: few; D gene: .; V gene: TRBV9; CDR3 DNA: TGTGCCAGCAGCGTAGGGAGGGGGCCCTACAATGAGCAGTTCTTC; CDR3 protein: CASSVGRGPYNEQFF
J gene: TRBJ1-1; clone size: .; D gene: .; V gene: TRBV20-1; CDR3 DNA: TGCAGTGCGAGGGGGATTGGTCTGGGCACTGAAGCTTTCTTT; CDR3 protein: CSARGIGLGTEAFF
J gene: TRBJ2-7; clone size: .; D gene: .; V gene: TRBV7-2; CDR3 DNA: TGTGCCAGCAGCTTGCAGGGCCCGACCTACGAGCAGTACTTC; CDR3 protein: CASSLQGPTYEQYF
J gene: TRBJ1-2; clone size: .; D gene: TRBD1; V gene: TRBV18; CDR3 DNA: TGTGCCAGCTCGCCCAGGACAGGGGGTGACTATGGCTACACCTTC; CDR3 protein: CASSPRTGGDYGYTF
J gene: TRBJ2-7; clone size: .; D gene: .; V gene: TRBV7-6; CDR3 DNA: TGTGCCAGCAGCTTCTCGGGAGCGGGCGACGAGCAGTACTTC; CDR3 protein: CASSFSGAGDEQYF
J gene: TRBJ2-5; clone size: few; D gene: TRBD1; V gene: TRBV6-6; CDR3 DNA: TGTGCCAGCAGTTACTCGATACGACAGGGTCAAGAGACCCAGTACTTC; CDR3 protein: CASSYSIRQGQETQYF
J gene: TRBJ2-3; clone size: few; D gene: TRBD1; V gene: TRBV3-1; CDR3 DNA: TGTGCCAGCAGCCAAGGGGACAGAACGCAGTATTTT; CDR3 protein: CASSQGDRTQYF
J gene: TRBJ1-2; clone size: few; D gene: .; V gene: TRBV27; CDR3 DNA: TGTGCCAGCAGTTTATCATCTGGGGTGGACTATGGCTACACCTTC; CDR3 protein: CASSLSSGVDYGYTF
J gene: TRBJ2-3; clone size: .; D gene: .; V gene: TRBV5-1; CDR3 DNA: TGCGCCAGCAGTTTTGTGGGGATCACAGATACGCAGTATTTT; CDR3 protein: CASSFVGITDTQYF
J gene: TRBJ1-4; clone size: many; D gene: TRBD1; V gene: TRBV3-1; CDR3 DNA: TGTGCCAGCAGCCAGCGGACAGGGAAGGAAAAACTGTTTTTT; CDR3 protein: CASSQRTGKEKLFF
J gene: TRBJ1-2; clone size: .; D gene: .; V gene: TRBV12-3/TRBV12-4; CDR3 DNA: TGTGCCAGCAGTTTTAACAGCCCCTATGGCTACACCTTC; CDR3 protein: CASSFNSPYGYTF
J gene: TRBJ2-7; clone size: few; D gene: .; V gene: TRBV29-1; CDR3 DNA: TGCAGCGTTGAAGTTCGGAGGGCTTCTCTTTACGAGCAGTACTTC; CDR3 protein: CSVEVRRASLYEQYF
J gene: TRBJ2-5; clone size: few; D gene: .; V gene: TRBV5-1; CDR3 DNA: TGCGCCAGCAGCCCGAACCCGGGGCAGGAAGAGACCCAGTACTTC; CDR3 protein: CASSPNPGQEETQYF
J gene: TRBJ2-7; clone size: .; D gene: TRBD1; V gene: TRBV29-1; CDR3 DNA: TGCAGCGTCCCTGGACAGGGGTTGGACGAGCAGTACTTC; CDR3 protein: CSVPGQGLDEQYF
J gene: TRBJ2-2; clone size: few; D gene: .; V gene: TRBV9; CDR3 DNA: TGTGCCAGCAGCGTGGAACCCGGGACTCCCGGGGGCACCGGGGAGCTGTTTTTT; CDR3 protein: CASSVEPGTPGGTGELFF
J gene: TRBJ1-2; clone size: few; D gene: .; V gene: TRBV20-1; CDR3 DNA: TGCAGTGCTAGAGATCTGGGGTTAAACTATGGCTACACCTTC; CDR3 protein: CSARDLGLNYGYTF
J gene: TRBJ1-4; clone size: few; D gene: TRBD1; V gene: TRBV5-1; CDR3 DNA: TGCGCCAGCAGGAAGGGGGCCGCGAAAAAACTGTTTTTT; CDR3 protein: CASRKGAAKKLFF
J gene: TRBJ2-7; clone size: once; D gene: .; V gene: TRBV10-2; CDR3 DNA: TGCGCCAGCAGTGGACGGGTCGACTACGAGCAGTACTTC; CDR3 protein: CASSGRVDYEQYF
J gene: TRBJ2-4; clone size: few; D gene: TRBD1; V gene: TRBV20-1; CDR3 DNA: TGCAGCGTCGAGGGACAGCGGCTAGCCAAAAACATTCAGTACTTC; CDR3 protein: CSVEGQRLAKNIQYF
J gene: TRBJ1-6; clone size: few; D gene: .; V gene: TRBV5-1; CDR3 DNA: TGCGCCAGCAGCTCAGACTGGGGTAATTCACCCCTCCACTTT; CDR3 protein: CASSSDWGNSPLHF
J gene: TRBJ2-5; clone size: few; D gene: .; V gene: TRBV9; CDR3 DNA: TGTGCCAGCAGCGTAGCGGCAGGGACCCGACAAGAGACCCAGTACTTC; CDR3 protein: CASSVAAGTRQETQYF
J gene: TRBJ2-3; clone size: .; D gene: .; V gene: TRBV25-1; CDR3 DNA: TGTGCCAGCAGTGACCAGGGTGAAGATACGCAGTATTTT; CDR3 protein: CASSDQGEDTQYF
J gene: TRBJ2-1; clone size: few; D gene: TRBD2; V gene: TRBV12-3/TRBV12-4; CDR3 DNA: TGTGCCACATCCATCCTAGCGGAAGGATTGAATGAGCAGTTCTTC; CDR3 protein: CATSILAEGLNEQFF
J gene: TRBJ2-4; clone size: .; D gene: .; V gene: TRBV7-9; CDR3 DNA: TGTGCCAGCAGTACCGGGACTTATGAATCTCAGTACTTC; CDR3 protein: CASSTGTYESQYF
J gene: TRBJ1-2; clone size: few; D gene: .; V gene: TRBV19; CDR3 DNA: TGTGCCAGTAGTGAGGCAGGGAATGGCTACACCTTC; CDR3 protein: CASSEAGNGYTF
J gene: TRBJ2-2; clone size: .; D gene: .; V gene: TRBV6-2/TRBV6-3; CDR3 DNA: TGTGCCAGCAGCCTAAGTCCGCTCCAGACCGGGGAGCTGTTTTTT; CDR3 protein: CASSLSPLQTGELFF
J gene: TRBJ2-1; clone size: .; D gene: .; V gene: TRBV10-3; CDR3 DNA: TGTGCCACCAAGGGATACAATGAGCAGTTCTTC; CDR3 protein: CATKGYNEQFF
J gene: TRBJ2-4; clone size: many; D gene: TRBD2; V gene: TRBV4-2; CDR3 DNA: TGTGCCAGCACCCGAACGGCTAGCGGGGGGGCCGAAAACATTCAGTACTTC; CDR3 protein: CASTRTASGGAENIQYF
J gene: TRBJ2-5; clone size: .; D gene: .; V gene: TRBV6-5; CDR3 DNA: TGTGCCGCAACGGACAGCCAAGAGACCCAGTACTTC; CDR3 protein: CAATDSQETQYF
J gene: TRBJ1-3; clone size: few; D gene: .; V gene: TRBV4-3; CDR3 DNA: TGCGCCAGCAGCCAGACACCGGACGGCTCTGGAAACACCATATATTTT; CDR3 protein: CASSQTPDGSGNTIYF
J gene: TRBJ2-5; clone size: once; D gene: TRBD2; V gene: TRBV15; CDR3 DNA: TGTGCCACCAGAGCGAGGACTAGCTCCCCAGAGACCCAGTACTTC; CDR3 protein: CATRARTSSPETQYF
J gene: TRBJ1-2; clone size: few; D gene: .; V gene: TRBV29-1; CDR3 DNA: TGCAGCGTTCCTAGTGGAACCTATGGCTACACCTTC; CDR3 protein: CSVPSGTYGYTF
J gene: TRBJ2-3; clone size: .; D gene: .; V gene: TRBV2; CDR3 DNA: TGTGCCACCCCTCTGGGACTTCAATTCACAGATACGCAGTATTTT; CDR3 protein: CATPLGLQFTDTQYF
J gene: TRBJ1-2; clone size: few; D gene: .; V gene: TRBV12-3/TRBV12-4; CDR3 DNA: TGTGCCAGCAGGAGGGAAGGGCTCTTTGGCTACACCTTC; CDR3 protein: CASRREGLFGYTF
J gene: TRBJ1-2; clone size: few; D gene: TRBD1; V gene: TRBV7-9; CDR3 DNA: TGTGCCAACGGACAGGCCAATAACTATGGCTACACCTTC; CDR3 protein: CANGQANNYGYTF
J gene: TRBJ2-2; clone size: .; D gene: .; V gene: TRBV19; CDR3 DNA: TGTGCCAGTAGTATGGACCTGACTCTTAGCGGGGAGCTGTTTTTT; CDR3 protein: CASSMDLTLSGELFF
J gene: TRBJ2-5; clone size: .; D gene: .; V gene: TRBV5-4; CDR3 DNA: TGTGCCAGCAGCTTGACCGGACGGACCGGGAGTATCGCCCAAGAGACCCAGTACTTC; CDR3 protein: CASSLTGRTGSIAQETQYF
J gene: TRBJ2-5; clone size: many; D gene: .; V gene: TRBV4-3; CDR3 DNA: TGCGCCAGCAGCCAAGGCCAAGGAGTGACCCAGTACTTC; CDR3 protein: CASSQGQGVTQYF
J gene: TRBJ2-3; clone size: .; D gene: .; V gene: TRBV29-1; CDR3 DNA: TGCAGCGTTGTTGGGGGGGCCAGTAGCACAGATACGCAGTATTTT; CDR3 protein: CSVVGGASSTDTQYF
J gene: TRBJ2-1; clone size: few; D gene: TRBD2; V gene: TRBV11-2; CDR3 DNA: TGTGCCAGCAGCTTTATGCTAGCGGACAATGAGCAGTTCTTC; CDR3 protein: CASSFMLADNEQFF
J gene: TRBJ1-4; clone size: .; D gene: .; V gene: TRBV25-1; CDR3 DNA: TGTGCCAGCAGTGAAGACAGGTTCCATGAAAAACTGTTTTTT; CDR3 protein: CASSEDRFHEKLFF